A selection of T cell receptor beta chains follows, all from one sample in a study of identical twins. TCRdb analysed the 5' RACE reads with MiXCR anew, one entry per CDR3 protein. Here the sample spans a few hundred thousand distinct CDR3 sequences, about 12% being singletons. The sample also formed part of further work on yellow fever vaccine responses in identical twins.

Sequencing was performed on memory (CD45RO+) T cells sorted from blood. These receptors all stem from a woman in her late teens or twenties in good health. The CDR3 runs from the conserved cysteine through the conserved F or W. A D gene is named only where the DNA matches it firmly. Some rows have no size entry. The others give once, few or many, or a class for an expanded clone.

TRBJ1-2	once	TRBV18	NA	15	TGTGCCAGCTCACCACGGCGGGGGGAAAACTATGGCTACACCTTC	CASSPRRGENYGYTF
TRBJ1-1	few	TRBV20-1	TRBD1	16	TGCTGTGCTAGAGATGAGGCAGGGGGCAAAGAAACTGAAGCTTTCTTT	CCARDEAGGKETEAFF
TRBJ2-4	NA	TRBV2	NA	15	TGTGCCAGCAGCACCGACTGGGCAGCCAAAAACATTCAGTACTTC	CASSTDWAAKNIQYF
TRBJ2-7	NA	TRBV3-1	NA	12	TGTGCCAGCAGCCAAGAATTCAGGGAGCAGTACTTC	CASSQEFREQYF
TRBJ2-5	few	TRBV11-2	TRBD2	18	TGTGCCAGCAGCCCATACCAAGGACTAGCACGGGGCGAGAAGACCCAGTACTTC	CASSPYQGLARGEKTQYF
TRBJ2-1	NA	TRBV5-6	NA	13	TGTGCCAGCAGCTCCCTAGGCGGGAATGAGCAGTTCTTC	CASSSLGGNEQFF
TRBJ1-4	NA	TRBV4-1	NA	13	TGCCCCAGCAGCCCTGACTTTTATCAAAAACTGTTTTTT	CPSSPDFYQKLFF
TRBJ1-6	NA	TRBV4-3	NA	17	TGCGCCAGCAGCCAAGATAACAGCTTACCCTATAATTCACCCCTCCACTTT	CASSQDNSLPYNSPLHF
TRBJ2-7	few	TRBV7-9	NA	15	TGTGCCAGCAGCATCACAGGGAAATCTTCTTACGAGCAGTACTTC	CASSITGKSSYEQYF
TRBJ1-1	many	TRBV29-1	NA	13	TGCAGCGTGACCGGGACACTGAACACTGAAGCTTTCTTT	CSVTGTLNTEAFF
TRBJ2-2	NA	TRBV12-3/TRBV12-4	NA	11	TGTGCCAGCATCGGAACCGGGGAGCTGTTTTTT	CASIGTGELFF
TRBJ2-7	NA	TRBV15	NA	15	TGTGCCACCAGCAGAGAGGTAGGGGCCCTCTACGAGCAGTACTTC	CATSREVGALYEQYF
TRBJ2-3	NA	TRBV7-8	TRBD2	15	TGTGCCAGCAGCTCCGGGACTACGACAAGAGATACGCAGTATTTT	CASSSGTTTRDTQYF
TRBJ2-7	NA	TRBV27	TRBD1	16	TGTGCCAGCAGTCCCGGACAGGGGGCGATATCCTACGAGCAGTACTTC	CASSPGQGAISYEQYF
TRBJ2-2	few	TRBV7-2	NA	13	TGTGCCAGCAGTCGACTACTCACCGGGGAGCTGTTTTTT	CASSRLLTGELFF
TRBJ2-2	NA	TRBV12-5	TRBD1	15	TGTGCTAGTGGTTTGGGGACAGGCCGAACCGGGGAGCTGTTTTTT	CASGLGTGRTGELFF
TRBJ2-3	few	TRBV15	NA	15	TGTGCCACCAGCAGAGCTACGGGGTCCGTGGATACGCAGTATTTT	CATSRATGSVDTQYF
TRBJ2-7	few	TRBV7-2	TRBD2	16	TGTGCCAGCAGCTTAACAGCACTAGCGGGGACCTACGAGCAGTACTTC	CASSLTALAGTYEQYF
TRBJ2-7	few	TRBV27	TRBD2	15	TGTGCCAGCAGTCCCGACGTATGGGGGGGGACCGAGCAGTACTTC	CASSPDVWGGTEQYF
TRBJ1-1	NA	TRBV11-1	NA	14	TGTGCCAGCAGCTTATCGCAGGGCAACACTGAAGCTTTCTTT	CASSLSQGNTEAFF
TRBJ2-1	many	TRBV12-3/TRBV12-4	NA	15	TGTGCCAGCAGTTTGAGGGTTGGGTCCTACAATGAGCAGTTCTTC	CASSLRVGSYNEQFF
TRBJ1-2	NA	TRBV28	TRBD1	14	TGTGCCAGCGGAACAGGGGCCTTGGGGGATGGCTACACCTTC	CASGTGALGDGYTF
TRBJ2-1	few	TRBV11-1	TRBD2	16	TGTGCCAGCAGCTCCAGAAGGCTAGCGGGACACAATGAGCAGTTCTTC	CASSSRRLAGHNEQFF
TRBJ2-7	NA	TRBV20-1	NA	12	TGCAGTGCTAGAGATCAGACCTACGAGCAGTACTTC	CSARDQTYEQYF
TRBJ2-7	NA	TRBV28	NA	16	TGTGCCAGCAGTACCCTTAGACAGTTCCTCTCCTACGAGCAGTACTTC	CASSTLRQFLSYEQYF
TRBJ2-3	few	TRBV11-2	NA	12	TGTGCCAGCAGCTCCTCGGGGTATACGCAGTATTTT	CASSSSGYTQYF
TRBJ2-7	many	TRBV15	TRBD2	12	TGTGCCACCAGCATACGGGGGGGCGAGCAGTACTTC	CATSIRGGEQYF
TRBJ2-1	NA	TRBV15	NA	13	TGTGCCACCAGTATAGACAGGTTAAATGAGCAGTTCTTC	CATSIDRLNEQFF
TRBJ2-2	many	TRBV3-1	NA	14	TGTGCCAGCAGCCCCACTGGGGGCACCGGGGAGCTGTTTTTT	CASSPTGGTGELFF
TRBJ2-5	many	TRBV12-3/TRBV12-4	NA	12	TGTGCCAGCAGCTTTGGGCAAGAGACCCAGTACTTC	CASSFGQETQYF
TRBJ2-7	NA	TRBV27	TRBD1	13	TGTGCCAGCGGCCCGGGACAGACCTACGAGCAGTACTTC	CASGPGQTYEQYF
TRBJ2-3	NA	TRBV6-1	NA	14	TGTGCCAGCATACCCCGTTTTAGCACAGATACGCAGTATTTT	CASIPRFSTDTQYF
TRBJ2-5	NA	TRBV20-1	TRBD2	12	TGCAGTGCTAGCATACTAGCGGGGACCCAGTACTTC	CSASILAGTQYF
TRBJ2-5	NA	TRBV3-1	NA	14	TGTGCCAGCAGCCAAGTAGCAGGGAAGGGGACCCAGTACTTC	CASSQVAGKGTQYF
TRBJ1-1	NA	TRBV6-2/TRBV6-3	NA	13	TGTGCCAGCAGTTACGAGGGGGACACTGAAGCTTTCTTT	CASSYEGDTEAFF
TRBJ2-5	few	TRBV28	TRBD2	16	TGTGCCAGCAGTTCCCCCTTAAGCGGGAGGAAAGAGACCCAGTACTTC	CASSSPLSGRKETQYF
TRBJ2-1	few	TRBV3-1	TRBD2	15	TGTGCCAGCAGCCCTAGCGGGGTTATCTACAATGAGCAGTTCTTC	CASSPSGVIYNEQFF
TRBJ2-5	few	TRBV10-3	NA	12	TGTGCCATCAGTGAGGGAGGAGAGACCCAGTACTTC	CAISEGGETQYF
TRBJ2-3	NA	TRBV27	NA	16	TGTGCCAGCAGTTTTGAGGGAAAGCATAGCACAGATACGCAGTATTTT	CASSFEGKHSTDTQYF